These 7 T cell receptor beta chains came from one sample sequenced in a study of graft-versus-host responses after intestinal transplantation. The repertoire was sequenced with immunoSEQ multiplex PCR; TCRdb's copy has only in-frame clones and lacks some. In the table there are roughly 56,000 clones, approximately 89% of which are singletons. The sequencing here drew on PBMCs, taken approximately four months after intestinal transplantation. The receptors shown here come from a human patient who received an intestinal transplant, so some T cells may come from the graft donor.

This clone was counted a few times. This chain links TRBV7-8 with TRBJ2-7, with a possible D match to TRBD2 (6 bases). V dropped 1 base and J dropped 0 bases, with 16 bases sitting between them. Germline values: CDR1 SGHVS, CDR2 FQNEAQ. This CDR3 spans 17 amino acids. The chain's CDR3 is CASSLGPGTADSYEQYF. In DNA, the CDR3 is TGTGCCAGCAGCTTAGGGCCCGGGACTGCTGACTCCTACGAGCAGTACTTC. The variable domain in full, completed from reference TRBV7-8 and TRBJ2-7, reads GAGVSQSPRYKVAKRGQDVALRCDPISGHVSLFWYQQALGQGPEFLTYFQNEAQLDKSGLPSDRFFAERPEGSVSTLKIQRTQQEDSAVYLCASSLGPGTADSYEQYFGPGTRLTVT.

V usage is TRBV7-9 and J usage is TRBJ2-7; 13 bases align to TRBD2. From germline, CDR1 is SEHNR and CDR2 FQNEAQ (reference sequence). The CDR3 length is 15 residues. J gave up 2 bases and V 4 bases, and 2 bases lay outside the gene matches. The CDR3 DNA reads as TGTGCCAGCAGCTCGGGACTAGCGGGGCCCTACGAGCAGTACTTC. Protein sequence: CASSSGLAGPYEQYF. Using reference TRBV7-9 and TRBJ2-7 for the parts outside the CDR3, the full variable domain is DTGVSQNPRHKITKRGQNVTFRCDPISEHNRLYWYRQTLGQGPEFLTYFQNEAQLEKSRLLSDRFSAERPKGSFSTLEIQRTEQGDSAMYLCASSSGLAGPYEQYFGPGTRLTVT.

The gene calls are TRBV10-3 and TRBJ2-3; D remains unclear. In germline, CDR1 is ENHRY, CDR2 SYGVKD. CDR3 length equals 13 residues. V lost 7 bases and J lost 6, with 14 bases in between. The CDR3 reads CAINPARTDTQYF. CDR3 nucleotide sequence: TGTGCCATCAACCCGGCGCGTACGGATACGCAGTATTTT.

A few counts support this clone. This chain links TRBV5-1 with TRBJ1-2; a weak D match, TRBD1 (5 bases). Trimming stripped 7 bases from V and 6 bases from J, with 22 bases between. Germline lookup yields CDR1 SGHRS and CDR2 YFSETQ. The CDR3 spans 15 residues. CDR3 nucleotide sequence: TGCGCCAGCCAGGCACGGGGGGAATCGTTAAATGGCTACACCTTC. This gives the protein CASQARGESLNGYTF.

This sequence joins TRBV28 and TRBJ2-5; D is unresolved. The V gene lost 3 bases and the J gene lost 5 bases, with 10 bases spanning the gap. This CDR3 has 13 residues. CDR1 is MDHEN, CDR2 SYDVKM, per germline. The CDR3 region is CASSLNIGETQYF. CDR3 nucleotide sequence: TGTGCCAGCAGTTTGAATATTGGGGAGACCCAGTACTTC.

This chain joins TRBV7-8 and TRBJ1-4, with D possibly being TRBD1 (5 bases). Germline loops: CDR1 SGHVS, CDR2 FQNEAQ. The germline V and J ends were trimmed by 5 bases and 8 bases, with 15 bases remaining between them. The CDR3 is 14 residues long. The CDR3 DNA follows: TGTGCCAGCAGCCTGCACCGGGGGAAGGAAAAACTGTTTTTT. Encoded protein: CASSLHRGKEKLFF.

The V and J genes are TRBV27 and TRBJ2-7, with D hard to call. The CDR3 extends over 13 amino acids. Germline loops: CDR1 MNHEY, CDR2 SMNVEV (reference sequence). The V gene lost 0 bases and the J gene lost 2 bases, with 5 bases spanning the gap. The CDR3: CASSLSSPYEQYF. In nucleotides, the CDR3 is TGTGCCAGCAGTTTATCGAGCCCCTACGAGCAGTACTTC.